This TCR beta chain was captured in a study of tumor T cells in aggressive B-cell lymphoma. CDR1 and CDR2 from the germline V gene are SGHAT and FQNNGV. With 2 bases removed from V and 4 bases from J, the gap between germline ends came to 23 bases. The CDR3 has 19 residues. Here immunoSEQ multiplex PCR was the method, and the copy in TCRdb shows in-frame clones only, minus some. The sample yields under 6,500 clones, approximately 80% seen once. The TCR sequence derives from an adult with diffuse large B cell lymphoma. The V gene is TRBV11-2, the J gene TRBJ2-2; possible D gene TRBD1, 6 bases. The sequenced material came from tumor tissue. The CDR3 DNA follows: TGTGCCAGCAGCTTAATACTCCTAATAGGGGGAGCAGTCACCGGGGAGCTGTTTTTT. Translation gives CASSLILLIGGAVTGELFF.